Each of the 8 T cell receptor beta chains below was sequenced from the same sample in a study of monozygotic twins with inflammatory bowel disease. TCRdb reprocessed the 5' RACE reads, with one entry per CDR3 protein and no DNA. The ten top clones account for around 1.9%, within a sample of roughly 100,000 distinct CDR3 sequences. The sequenced sample was blood. The origin of the receptors is a human donor with ulcerative colitis or Crohn's disease, or a healthy co-twin of an affected twin (not recorded which).

The chain uses TRBV3-1 and TRBJ2-3; the D call from TCRdb, TRBD2, cannot be confirmed without DNA. The length of the CDR3 is 13 residues. Germline assignment: CDR1 LGHDT and CDR2 YNNKEL (reference sequence). The CDR3 region is CASSHATSLSQYF.

V is TRBV11-2 and J is TRBJ2-5; as DNA is missing, the TRBD1 call by TCRdb cannot be tested. This CDR3 has 16 amino acids. The V gene's germline CDR1 is SGHAT and CDR2 FQNNGV. The CDR3 here is CASSSVIGQKGETQYF.

The V and J genes are TRBV5-1 and TRBJ2-3; as DNA is missing, the TRBD2 call by TCRdb cannot be tested. Germline CDR1 reads SGHRS; CDR2 reads YFSETQ. The CDR3 sequence is 15 residues long. This CDR3 is CASSASSLLVHTQYF. Full variable domain (remainder filled in from reference TRBV5-1 and TRBJ2-3): KAGVTQTPRYLIKTRGQQVTLSCSPISGHRSVSWYQQTPGQGLQFLFEYFSETQRNKGNFPGRFSGRQFSNSRSEMNVSTLELGDSALYLCASSASSLLVHTQYFGPGTRLTVL.

V usage is TRBV30 and J usage is TRBJ2-1. This CDR3 has 12 amino acids. In germline, CDR1 is GTSNPN, CDR2 SVGIG (reference sequence). Here the CDR3 reads CAWSGTWREQFF.

The rearrangement links TRBV7-6 to TRBJ2-5; TCRdb picks TRBD1, but there is no DNA to check that call. This CDR3 spans 15 amino acids. CDR1 and CDR2 (germline): SGHVS, FNYEAQ. The chain's CDR3 is CASSAWDDSQETQYF.

This chain uses TRBV4-3 with TRBJ2-7; the D gene TCRdb calls, TRBD2, cannot be checked with no DNA. Germline V gene sequence: CDR1 LGHNA, CDR2 YSLEER. This CDR3 is 15 amino acids long. The CDR3 sequence is CASSQQLAGPYEQYF.

The chain employs TRBV7-9 and TRBJ2-7; TCRdb's D gene call, TRBD1, goes unchecked for lack of DNA. CDR3 length: 15 residues. CDR1 is SEHNR, CDR2 FQNEAQ, per germline (reference sequence). CDR3 region: CASSTGAVRSYEQYF.

The chain recombines TRBV20-1 with TRBJ2-5; TCRdb designates TRBD2, a call that cannot be tested without DNA. Germline assignment: CDR1 DFQATT and CDR2 SNEGSKA (reference sequence). The CDR3 contains 15 residues. This CDR3 is CSARDLVSLQETQYF.